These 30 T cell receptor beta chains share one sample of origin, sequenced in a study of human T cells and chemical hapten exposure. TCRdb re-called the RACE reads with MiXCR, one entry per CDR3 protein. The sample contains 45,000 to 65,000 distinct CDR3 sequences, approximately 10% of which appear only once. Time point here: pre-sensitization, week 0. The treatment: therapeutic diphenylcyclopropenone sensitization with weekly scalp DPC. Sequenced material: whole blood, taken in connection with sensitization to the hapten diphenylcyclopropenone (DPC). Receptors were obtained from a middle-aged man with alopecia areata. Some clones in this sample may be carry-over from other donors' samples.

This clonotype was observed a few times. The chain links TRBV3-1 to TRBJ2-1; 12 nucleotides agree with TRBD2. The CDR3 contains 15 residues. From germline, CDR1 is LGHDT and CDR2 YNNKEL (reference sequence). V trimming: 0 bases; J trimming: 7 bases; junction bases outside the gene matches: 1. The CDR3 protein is CASSQETSGRNEQFF. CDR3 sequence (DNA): TGTGCCAGCAGCCAAGAGACTAGCGGGAGAAATGAGCAGTTCTTC.

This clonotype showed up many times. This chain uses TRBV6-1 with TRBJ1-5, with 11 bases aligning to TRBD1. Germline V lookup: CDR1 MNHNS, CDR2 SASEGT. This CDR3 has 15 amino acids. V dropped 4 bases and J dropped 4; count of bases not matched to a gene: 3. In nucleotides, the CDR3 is TGTGCCAGCAGTGCAGGGACAGGGGGGAATCAGCCCCAGCATTTT. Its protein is CASSAGTGGNQPQHF.

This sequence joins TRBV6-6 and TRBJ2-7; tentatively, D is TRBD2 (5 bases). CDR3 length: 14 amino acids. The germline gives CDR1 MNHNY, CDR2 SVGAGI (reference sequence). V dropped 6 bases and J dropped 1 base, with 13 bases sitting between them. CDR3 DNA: TGTGCCAGCAGACTAGGTGAGGGTTCCTACGAGCAGTACTTC. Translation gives CASRLGEGSYEQYF.

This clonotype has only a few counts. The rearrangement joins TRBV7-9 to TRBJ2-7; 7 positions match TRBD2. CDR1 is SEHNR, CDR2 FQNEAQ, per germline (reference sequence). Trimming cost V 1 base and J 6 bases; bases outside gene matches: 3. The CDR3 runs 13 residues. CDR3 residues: CASSLGGSGEQYF. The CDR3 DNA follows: TGTGCCAGCAGCTTAGGCGGGAGTGGCGAGCAGTACTTC.

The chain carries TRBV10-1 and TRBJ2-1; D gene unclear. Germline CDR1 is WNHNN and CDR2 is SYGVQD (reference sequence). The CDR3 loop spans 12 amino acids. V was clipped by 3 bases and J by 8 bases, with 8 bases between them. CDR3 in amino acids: CASSESGDEQFF. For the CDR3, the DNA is TGCGCCAGCAGTGAATCCGGCGATGAGCAGTTCTTC.

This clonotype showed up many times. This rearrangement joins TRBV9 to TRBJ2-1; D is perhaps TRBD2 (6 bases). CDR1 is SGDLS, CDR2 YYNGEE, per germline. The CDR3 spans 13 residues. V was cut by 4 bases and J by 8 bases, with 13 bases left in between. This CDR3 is CASSPWASDEQFF. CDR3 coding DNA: TGTGCCAGCAGCCCTTGGGCTAGCGATGAGCAGTTCTTC.

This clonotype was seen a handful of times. The CDR3 reads CASSDPLYNEQFF. As DNA, the CDR3 is TGTGCATCATCTGACCCACTCTACAATGAGCAGTTCTTC. The rearrangement links TRBV30 to TRBJ2-1; D call uncertain. CDR1 and CDR2 (germline): GTSNPN, SVGIG (reference sequence). The CDR3 totals 13 residues.

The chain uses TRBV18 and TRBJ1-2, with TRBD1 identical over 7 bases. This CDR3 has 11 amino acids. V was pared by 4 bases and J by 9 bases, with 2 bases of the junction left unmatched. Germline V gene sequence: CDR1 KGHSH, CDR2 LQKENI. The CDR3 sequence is CASSRDSRYTF. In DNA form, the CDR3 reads TGTGCCAGCTCACGGGACAGCCGCTACACCTTC.

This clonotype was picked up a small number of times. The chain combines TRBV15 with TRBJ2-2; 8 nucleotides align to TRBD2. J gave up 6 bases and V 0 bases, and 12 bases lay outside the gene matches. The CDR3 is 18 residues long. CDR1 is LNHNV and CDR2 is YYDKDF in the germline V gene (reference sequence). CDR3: CATSRDRLSGSVAGELFF. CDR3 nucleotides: TGTGCCACCAGCAGAGATCGCCTAAGCGGGAGCGTCGCCGGGGAGCTGTTTTTT.

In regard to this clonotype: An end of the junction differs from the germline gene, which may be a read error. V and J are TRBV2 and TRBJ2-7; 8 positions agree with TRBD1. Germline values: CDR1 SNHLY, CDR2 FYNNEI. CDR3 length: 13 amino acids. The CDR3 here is CASIRDRSSEQYF. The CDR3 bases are TGTGCCAGCATACGGGACAGGTCCTCCGAGCAGTACTTC. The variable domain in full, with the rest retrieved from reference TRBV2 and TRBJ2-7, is EPEVTQTPSHQVTQMGQEVILRCVPISNHLYFYWYRQILGQKVEFLVSFYNNEISEKSEIFDDQFSVERPDGSNFTLKIRSTKLEDSAMYFCASIRDRSSEQYFGPGTRLTVT.

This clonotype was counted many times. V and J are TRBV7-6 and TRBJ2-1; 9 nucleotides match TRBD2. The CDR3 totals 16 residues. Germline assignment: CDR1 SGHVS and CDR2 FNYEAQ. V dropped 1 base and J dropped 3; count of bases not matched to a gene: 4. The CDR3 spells CASSLGSLAGYNEQFF. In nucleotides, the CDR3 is TGTGCCAGCAGCTTAGGCTCACTAGCGGGCTACAATGAGCAGTTCTTC.

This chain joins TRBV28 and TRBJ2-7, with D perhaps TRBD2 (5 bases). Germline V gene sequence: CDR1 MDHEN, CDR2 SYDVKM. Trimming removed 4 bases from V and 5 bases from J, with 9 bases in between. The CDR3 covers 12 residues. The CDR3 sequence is CASSSGTNEQYF. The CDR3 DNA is TGTGCCAGCAGTTCGGGAACGAACGAGCAGTACTTC.

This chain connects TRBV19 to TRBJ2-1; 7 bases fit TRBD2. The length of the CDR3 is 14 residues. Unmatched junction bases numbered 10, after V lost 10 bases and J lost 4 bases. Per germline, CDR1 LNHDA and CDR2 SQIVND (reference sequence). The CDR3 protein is CATSVSGPYNEQFF. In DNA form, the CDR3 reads TGTGCCACCTCCGTTAGCGGGCCTTACAATGAGCAGTTCTTC.

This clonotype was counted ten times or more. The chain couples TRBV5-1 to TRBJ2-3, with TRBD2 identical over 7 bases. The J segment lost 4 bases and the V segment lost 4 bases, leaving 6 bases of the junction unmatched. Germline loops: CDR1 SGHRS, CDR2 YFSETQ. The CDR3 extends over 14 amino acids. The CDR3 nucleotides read TGCGCCAGCAGCCATGGGACTACCGCAGATACGCAGTATTTT. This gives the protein CASSHGTTADTQYF.

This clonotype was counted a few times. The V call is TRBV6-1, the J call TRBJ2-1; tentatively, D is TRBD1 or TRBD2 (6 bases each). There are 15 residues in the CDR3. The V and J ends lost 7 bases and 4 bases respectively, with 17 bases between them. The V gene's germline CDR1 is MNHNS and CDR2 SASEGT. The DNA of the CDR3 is TGTGCCAGCACCCCGGGGGACACTATATACAATGAGCAGTTCTTC. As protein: CASTPGDTIYNEQFF.

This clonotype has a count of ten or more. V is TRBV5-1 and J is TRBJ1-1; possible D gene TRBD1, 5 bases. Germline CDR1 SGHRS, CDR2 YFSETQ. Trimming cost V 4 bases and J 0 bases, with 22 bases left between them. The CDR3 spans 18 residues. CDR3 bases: TGCGCCAGCAGCGGCCTGGGTTCCGGGGGTTCCATGAACACTGAAGCTTTCTTT. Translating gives CASSGLGSGGSMNTEAFF.

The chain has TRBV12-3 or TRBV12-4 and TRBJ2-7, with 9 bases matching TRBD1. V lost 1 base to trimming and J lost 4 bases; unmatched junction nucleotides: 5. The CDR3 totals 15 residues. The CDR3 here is CASSLVGQGLYEQYF. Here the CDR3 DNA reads TGTGCCAGCAGTTTAGTCGGACAGGGGTTGTACGAGCAGTACTTC.

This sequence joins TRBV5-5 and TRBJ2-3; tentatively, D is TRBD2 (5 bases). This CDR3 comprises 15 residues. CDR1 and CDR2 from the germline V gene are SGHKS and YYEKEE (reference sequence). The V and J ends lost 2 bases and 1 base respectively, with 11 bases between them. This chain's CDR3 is CASSFGERGTDTQYF. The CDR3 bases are TGTGCCAGCAGCTTTGGAGAGAGGGGCACAGATACGCAGTATTTT.

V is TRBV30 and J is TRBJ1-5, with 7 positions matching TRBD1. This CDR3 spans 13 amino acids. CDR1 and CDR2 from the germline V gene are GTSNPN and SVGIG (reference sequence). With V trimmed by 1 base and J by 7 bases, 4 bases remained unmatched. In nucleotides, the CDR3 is TGTGCCTGGAGTGAGGGGGCTGGACAGCCCCAGCATTTT. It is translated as CAWSEGAGQPQHF. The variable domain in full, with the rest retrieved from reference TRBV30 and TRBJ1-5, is SQTIHQWPATLVQPVGSPLSLECTVEGTSNPNLYWYRQAAGRGLQLLFYSVGIGQISSEVPQNLSASRPQDRQFILSSKKLLLSDSGFYLCAWSEGAGQPQHFGDGTRLSIL.

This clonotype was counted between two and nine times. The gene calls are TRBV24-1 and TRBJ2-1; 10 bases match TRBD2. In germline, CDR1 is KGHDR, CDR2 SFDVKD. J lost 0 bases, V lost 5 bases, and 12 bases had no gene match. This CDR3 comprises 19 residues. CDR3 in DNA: TGTGCCACCAGTGGCACCGGGACTAGCGCCTCCAGCTCCTACAATGAGCAGTTCTTC. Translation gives CATSGTGTSASSSYNEQFF.

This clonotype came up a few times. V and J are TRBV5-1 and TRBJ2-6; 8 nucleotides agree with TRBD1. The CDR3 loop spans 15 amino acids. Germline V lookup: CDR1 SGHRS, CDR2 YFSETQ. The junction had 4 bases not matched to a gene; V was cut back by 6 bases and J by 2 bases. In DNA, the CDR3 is TGCGCCAGCACCTGGACAGGGACTGGGGCCAACGTCCTGACTTTC. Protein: CASTWTGTGANVLTF.

The CDR3 loop reads CASCQFGGPDEQYF. In nucleotides, the CDR3 is TGTGCCAGCTGCCAATTCGGGGGCCCAGACGAGCAGTACTTC. This chain links TRBV28 with TRBJ2-7; possibly TRBD1 or TRBD2 for D (6 bases each). The CDR3 loop spans 14 amino acids. The germline gives CDR1 MDHEN, CDR2 SYDVKM. The V end lost 8 bases, the J end lost 5 bases, and 19 bases lay between the germline ends.

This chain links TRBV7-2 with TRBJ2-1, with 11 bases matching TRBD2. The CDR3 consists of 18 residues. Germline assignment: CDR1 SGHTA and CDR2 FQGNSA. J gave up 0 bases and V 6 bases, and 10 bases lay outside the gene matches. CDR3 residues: CASRTLAGGPSSYNEQFF. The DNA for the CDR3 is TGTGCCAGCAGAACCCTAGCGGGAGGCCCGAGCTCCTACAATGAGCAGTTCTTC.

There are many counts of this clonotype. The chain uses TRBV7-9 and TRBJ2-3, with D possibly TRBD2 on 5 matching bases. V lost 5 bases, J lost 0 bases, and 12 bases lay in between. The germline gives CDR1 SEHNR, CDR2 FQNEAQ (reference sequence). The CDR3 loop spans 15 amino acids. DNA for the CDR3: TGTGCCAGCAGCGTCGGACTGACTAGCACAGATACGCAGTATTTT. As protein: CASSVGLTSTDTQYF.

In DNA, the CDR3 is TGCAGCGGTTGGGCGTCTGATACGCAGTATTTT. This sequence encodes CSGWASDTQYF. The V call is TRBV29-1, the J call TRBJ2-3; D unresolved. CDR3 length equals 11 residues. V lost 7 bases to trimming and J lost 6 bases, with 11 bases between them. Germline loops: CDR1 SQVTM, CDR2 ANQGSEA.

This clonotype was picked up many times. The CDR3 protein is CASTISGSSYNEQFF. In nucleotides, the CDR3 is TGTGCCAGCACCATTAGCGGGAGTTCCTACAATGAGCAGTTCTTC. This chain connects TRBV7-9 to TRBJ2-1; 9 positions match TRBD2. This CDR3 has 15 residues. Germline assignment: CDR1 SEHNR and CDR2 FQNEAQ (reference sequence). V shed 7 bases, J shed 1 base, and the junction held 5 bases outside the gene matches. The full variable domain, in which reference TRBV7-9 and TRBJ2-1 provide the parts outside the CDR3, is DTGVSQNPRHKITKRGQNVTFRCDPISEHNRLYWYRQTLGQGPEFLTYFQNEAQLEKSRLLSDRFSAERPKGSFSTLEIQRTEQGDSAMYLCASTISGSSYNEQFFGPGTRLTVL.

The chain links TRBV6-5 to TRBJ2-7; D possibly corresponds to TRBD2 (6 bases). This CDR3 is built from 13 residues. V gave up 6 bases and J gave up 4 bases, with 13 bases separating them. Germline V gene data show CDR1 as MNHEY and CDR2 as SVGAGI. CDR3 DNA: TGTGCCAGCAGAGGTCTACTAGCATACGAGCAGTACTTC. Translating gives CASRGLLAYEQYF.

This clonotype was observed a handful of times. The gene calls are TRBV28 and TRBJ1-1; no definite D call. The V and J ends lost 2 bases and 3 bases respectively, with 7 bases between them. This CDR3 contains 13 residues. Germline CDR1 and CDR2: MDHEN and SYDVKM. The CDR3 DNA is TGTGCCAGCAGTTTACCTGGGCACACTGAAGCTTTCTTT. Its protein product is CASSLPGHTEAFF.

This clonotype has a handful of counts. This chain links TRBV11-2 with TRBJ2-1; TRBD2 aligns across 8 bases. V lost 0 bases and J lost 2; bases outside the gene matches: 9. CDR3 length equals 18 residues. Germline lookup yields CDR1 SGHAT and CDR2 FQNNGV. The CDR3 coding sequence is TGTGCCAGCAGCTTAGAGGCCCTAGCGGGCCTTCCCTACAATGAGCAGTTCTTC. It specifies CASSLEALAGLPYNEQFF. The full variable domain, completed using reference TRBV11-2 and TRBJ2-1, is EAGVAQSPRYKIIEKRQSVAFWCNPISGHATLYWYQQILGQGPKLLIQFQNNGVVDDSQLPKDRFSAERLKGVDSTLKIQPAKLEDSAVYLCASSLEALAGLPYNEQFFGPGTRLTVL.

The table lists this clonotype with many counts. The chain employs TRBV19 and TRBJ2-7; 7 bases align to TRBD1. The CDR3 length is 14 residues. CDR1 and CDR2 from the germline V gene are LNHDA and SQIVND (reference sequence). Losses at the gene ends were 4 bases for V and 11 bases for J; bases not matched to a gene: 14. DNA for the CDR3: TGTGCCAGTAGTAATCCGGGACAGACTCATACGAAGTACTTC. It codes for CASSNPGQTHTKYF.